Shown below are 9 T cell receptor beta chains from a single sample sequenced in a study of cytomegalovirus exposure and HLA in healthy donors. In the PCR, 60 Vbeta and 13 Jbeta primers were used. Sequenced by immunoSEQ multiplex PCR; TCRdb stores in-frame clones only, minus some. The table records some 120,000 clones, roughly 78% of them present only once. Sequenced input: PBMCs. The receptors come from a male donor in good health and CMV-seronegative.

CDR3 sequence (DNA): TGTGCCAGCAGACTCCAGGGGCCTGAAGCTTTCTTT. Translation gives CASRLQGPEAFF. V and J are TRBV7-9 and TRBJ1-1; D is perhaps TRBD1 (6 bases). The germline gives CDR1 SEHNR, CDR2 FQNEAQ (reference sequence). The ends were cut back, 6 bases at V and 6 bases at J, with 11 bases in the middle. This CDR3 contains 12 residues.

This chain connects TRBV15 to TRBJ1-5; D ambiguous. Germline lookup yields CDR1 LNHNV and CDR2 YYDKDF (reference sequence). Trimming cost V 0 bases and J 1 base, with 7 bases left between them. The CDR3 has 15 amino acids. The CDR3 is CATSRDMRSNQPQHF. The CDR3 DNA follows: TGTGCCACCAGCAGAGATATGAGAAGCAATCAGCCCCAGCATTTT.

This chain connects TRBV4-1 to TRBJ2-5, with D perhaps matching TRBD1 (5 bases). CDR1 is MGHRA, CDR2 YSYEKL, per germline. V was shortened by 0 bases and J by 1 base, with 9 bases between the two germline ends. The CDR3 length is 15 residues. This chain's CDR3 is CASSQDDQGQETQYF. CDR3 coding DNA: TGCGCCAGCAGCCAAGATGACCAGGGCCAAGAGACCCAGTACTTC.

V gene TRBV10-3 combines with J gene TRBJ2-1; 9 nucleotides agree with TRBD1. This CDR3 is built from 16 residues. The V and J ends lost 5 bases and 6 bases, in that order; junction bases with no gene match: 11. Per germline, CDR1 ENHRY and CDR2 SYGVKD. This chain's CDR3 is CAISSTGGDPGNEQFF. The DNA for the CDR3 is TGTGCCATCAGTAGTACAGGGGGCGACCCTGGCAATGAGCAGTTCTTC.

The chain is built from TRBV9 and TRBJ2-1; 10 bases agree with TRBD2. Trimming at V came to 3 bases and at J to 0 bases, leaving 9 bases not matched to a gene. CDR1 SGDLS and CDR2 YYNGEE come from the germline V gene. The CDR3 covers 18 residues. The CDR3 DNA sequence: TGTGCCAGCAGCGCCGCCGCTAGCGGGGGAAGCTCCTACAATGAGCAGTTCTTC. As protein: CASSAAASGGSSYNEQFF.

Turning to this clone: The junction departs from germline at one end; a sequencing error may be responsible. V gene TRBV7-9 combines with J gene TRBJ2-2; 7 bases fit TRBD1. There are 15 residues in the CDR3. Germline V gene lookup returns CDR1 SEHNR and CDR2 FQNEAQ (reference sequence). The CDR3 DNA reads TGTTCCAGCAGCCCCCGACAGGGTGCCACCGGGGAGCTGTTTTTT. Its translation is CSSSPRQGATGELFF.

This clone has just a few counts. The same CDR3 can be traced to other DNA sequences in this sample. The V and J genes are TRBV5-1 and TRBJ2-5; TRBD2 agrees at 9 bases. CDR1 is SGHRS and CDR2 is YFSETQ in the germline V gene. CDR3 length: 16 amino acids. Germline trimming cut 0 bases from V and 5 bases from J; bases unmatched to any gene: 8. The DNA of the CDR3 is TGCGCCAGCAGCTTGGAGGGTAGCGGGAGCGGGGAGACCCAGTACTTC. It yields the protein CASSLEGSGSGETQYF.

About this clone: The germline gene is not matched at one end of the junction; a read error may be the cause. This chain joins TRBV7-9 and TRBJ2-7; a possible D gene is TRBD1 (5 bases). This CDR3 comprises 15 residues. CDR1 is SEHNR, CDR2 FQNEAQ, per germline (reference sequence). The CDR3: CSSSPPTGISYEQYF. The CDR3 DNA reads as TGTTCCAGCAGCCCTCCCACAGGCATCTCCTACGAGCAGTACTTC. Complete variable domain (other parts from reference TRBV7-9 and TRBJ2-7): DTGVSQNPRHKITKRGQNVTFRCDPISEHNRLYWYRQTLGQGPEFLTYFQNEAQLEKSRLLSDRFSAERPKGSFSTLEIQRTEQGDSAMYLCSSSPPTGISYEQYFGPGTRLTVT.

The chain is built from TRBV7-9 and TRBJ1-6; D gene ambiguous. The CDR3 totals 16 residues. V was shortened by 3 bases and J by 5 bases, with 14 bases between the two germline ends. Germline values: CDR1 SEHNR, CDR2 FQNEAQ (reference sequence). CDR3 bases: TGTGCCAGCAGCTTCGTGATAGGGAGGAATAATTCACCCCTCCACTTT. Its translation is CASSFVIGRNNSPLHF. Drawing the rest from reference TRBV7-9 and TRBJ1-6, the complete variable domain is DTGVSQNPRHKITKRGQNVTFRCDPISEHNRLYWYRQTLGQGPEFLTYFQNEAQLEKSRLLSDRFSAERPKGSFSTLEIQRTEQGDSAMYLCASSFVIGRNNSPLHFGNGTRLTVT.